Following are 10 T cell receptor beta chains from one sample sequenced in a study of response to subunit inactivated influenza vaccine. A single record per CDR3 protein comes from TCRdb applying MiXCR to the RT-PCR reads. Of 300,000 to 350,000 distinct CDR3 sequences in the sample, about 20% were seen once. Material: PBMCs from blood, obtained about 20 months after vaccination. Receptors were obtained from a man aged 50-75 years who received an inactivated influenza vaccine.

In nucleotides, the CDR3 is TGTGCCAGCAGCCACTCGGGCACCGGGGAGCTGTTTTTT. Translating gives CASSHSGTGELFF. V is TRBV11-1 and J is TRBJ2-2; no clear D. Germline CDR1 and CDR2: SGHAT and FQDESV (reference sequence). Trimming took off 5 bases at V and 4 bases at J, with 8 bases between the two ends. The CDR3 loop spans 13 amino acids.

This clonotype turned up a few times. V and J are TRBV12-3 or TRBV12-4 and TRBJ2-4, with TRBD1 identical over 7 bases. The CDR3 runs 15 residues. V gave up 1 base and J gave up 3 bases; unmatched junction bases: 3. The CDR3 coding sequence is TGTGCCAGCAGTTTAGGTTGGGACAGCAAAAACATTCAGTACTTC. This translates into CASSLGWDSKNIQYF.

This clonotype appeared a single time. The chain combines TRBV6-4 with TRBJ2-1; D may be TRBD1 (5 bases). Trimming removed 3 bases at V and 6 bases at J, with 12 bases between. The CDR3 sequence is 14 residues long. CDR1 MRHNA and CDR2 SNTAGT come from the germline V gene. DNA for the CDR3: TGTGCCAGCAGTGAGGCCAGGGCTAGCAATGAGCAGTTCTTC. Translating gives CASSEARASNEQFF.

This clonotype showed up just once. The CDR3 sequence is CASTFYRGQGSTDTQYF. The DNA of the CDR3 is TGTGCCAGCACCTTTTACCGTGGGCAGGGCAGCACAGATACGCAGTATTTT. This sequence joins TRBV11-2 and TRBJ2-3, with a weak D call TRBD1 (5 bases). V was cut by 7 bases and J by 0 bases, with 20 bases left in between. This CDR3 comprises 17 residues. Germline CDR1 SGHAT, CDR2 FQNNGV.

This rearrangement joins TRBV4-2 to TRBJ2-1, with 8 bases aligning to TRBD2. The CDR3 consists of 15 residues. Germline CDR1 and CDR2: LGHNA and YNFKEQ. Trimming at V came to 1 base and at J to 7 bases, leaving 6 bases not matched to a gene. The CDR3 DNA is TGTGCCAGCAGCCAAGGTGCGGGAGGTCGAAATGAGCAGTTCTTC. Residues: CASSQGAGGRNEQFF.

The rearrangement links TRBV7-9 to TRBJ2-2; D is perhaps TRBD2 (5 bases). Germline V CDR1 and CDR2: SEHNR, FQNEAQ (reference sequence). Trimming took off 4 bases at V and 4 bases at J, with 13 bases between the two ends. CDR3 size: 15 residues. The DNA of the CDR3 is TGTGCCAGCAGCTCCCGACTACGGGCCACCGGGGAGCTGTTTTTT. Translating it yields CASSSRLRATGELFF. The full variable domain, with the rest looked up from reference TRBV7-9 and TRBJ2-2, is DTGVSQNPRHKITKRGQNVTFRCDPISEHNRLYWYRQTLGQGPEFLTYFQNEAQLEKSRLLSDRFSAERPKGSFSTLEIQRTEQGDSAMYLCASSSRLRATGELFFGEGSRLTVL.

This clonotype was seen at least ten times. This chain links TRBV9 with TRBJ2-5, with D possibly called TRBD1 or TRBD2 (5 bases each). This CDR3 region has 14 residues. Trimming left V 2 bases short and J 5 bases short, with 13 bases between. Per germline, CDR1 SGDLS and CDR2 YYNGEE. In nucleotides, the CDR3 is TGTGCCAGCAGCGTCGGGACCCTCGGCGAGACCCAGTACTTC. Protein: CASSVGTLGETQYF.

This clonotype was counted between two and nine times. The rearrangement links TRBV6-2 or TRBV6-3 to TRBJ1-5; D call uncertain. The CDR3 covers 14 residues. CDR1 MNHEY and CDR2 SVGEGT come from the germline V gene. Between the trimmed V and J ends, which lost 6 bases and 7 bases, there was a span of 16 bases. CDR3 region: CASSEPGRRQPQHF. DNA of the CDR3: TGTGCCAGCAGCGAACCGGGCCGGCGACAGCCCCAGCATTTT.

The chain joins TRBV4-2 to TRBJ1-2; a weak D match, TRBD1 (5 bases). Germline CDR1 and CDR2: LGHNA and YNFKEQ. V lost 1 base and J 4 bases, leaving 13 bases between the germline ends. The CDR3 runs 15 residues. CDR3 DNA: TGTGCCAGCAGCCAAGGAGGGGATACGAGCTATGGCTACACCTTC. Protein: CASSQGGDTSYGYTF.

CDR3 region: CASSYRQTGYNEQFF. The CDR3 nucleotides read TGTGCCAGCAGTTACCGACAAACGGGTTACAATGAGCAGTTCTTC. The V and J genes are TRBV6-5 and TRBJ2-1; D is ambiguous. Germline V gene sequence: CDR1 MNHEY, CDR2 SVGAGI. This CDR3 contains 15 residues. Deletions cut 2 bases from V and 4 bases from J, with 12 bases between.